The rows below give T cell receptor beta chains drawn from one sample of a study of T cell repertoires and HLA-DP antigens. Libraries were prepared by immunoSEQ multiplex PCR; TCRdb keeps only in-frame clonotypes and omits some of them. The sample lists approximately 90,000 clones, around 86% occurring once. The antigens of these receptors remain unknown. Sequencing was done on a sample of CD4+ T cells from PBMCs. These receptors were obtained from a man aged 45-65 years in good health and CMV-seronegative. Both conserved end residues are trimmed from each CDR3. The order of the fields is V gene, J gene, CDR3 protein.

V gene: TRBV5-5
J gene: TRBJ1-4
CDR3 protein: ASSHLNEKLF

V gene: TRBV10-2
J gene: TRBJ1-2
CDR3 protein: ATMSRRLRDDNYGYT

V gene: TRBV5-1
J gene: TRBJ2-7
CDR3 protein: ASSQRQGGWDYEQY

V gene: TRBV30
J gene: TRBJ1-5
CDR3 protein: AWSVPVGGGQPQH

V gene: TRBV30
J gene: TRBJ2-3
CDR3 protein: AWSVRVGRSTDTQY

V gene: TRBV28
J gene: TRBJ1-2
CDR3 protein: ASRTGTRTNYGYT

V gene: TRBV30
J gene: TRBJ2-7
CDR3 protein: ACRGRKYEQY

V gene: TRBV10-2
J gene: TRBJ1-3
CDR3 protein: ASSDPPGLIY

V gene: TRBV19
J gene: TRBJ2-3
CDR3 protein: ASSPSGPSTDTQY

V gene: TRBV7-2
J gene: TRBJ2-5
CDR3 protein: ASSPGDLGRETQY

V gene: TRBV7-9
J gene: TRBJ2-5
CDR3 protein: ASSLRDRSQETQY

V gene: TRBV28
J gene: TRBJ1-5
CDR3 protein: ASSLTDPQPQH

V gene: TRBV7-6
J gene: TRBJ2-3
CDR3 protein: ASSLGTGLNTDTQY

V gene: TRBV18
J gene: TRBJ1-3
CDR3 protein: ASSPRPVVDTIY

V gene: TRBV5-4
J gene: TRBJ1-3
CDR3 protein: ASSLDDTYHSGNTIY

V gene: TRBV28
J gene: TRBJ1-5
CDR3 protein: ASSLGGIEHQPQH

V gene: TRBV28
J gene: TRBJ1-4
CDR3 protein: ASRSTGSRMVLF

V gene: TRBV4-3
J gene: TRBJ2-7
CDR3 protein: ASSQDFRDEQY

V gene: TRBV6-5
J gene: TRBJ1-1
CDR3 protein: ASSSLPQQLNTEAF

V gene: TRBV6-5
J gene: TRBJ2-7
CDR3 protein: ASSYRGQGSYEQY

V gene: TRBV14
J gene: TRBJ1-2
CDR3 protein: ASSQDHYGYT

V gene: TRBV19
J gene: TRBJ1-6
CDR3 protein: ASYQTGTNSPLH

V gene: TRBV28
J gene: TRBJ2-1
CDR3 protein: ASSLVSRGQQF

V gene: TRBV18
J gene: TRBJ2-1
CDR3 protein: ASSPSLAGGRGEQF

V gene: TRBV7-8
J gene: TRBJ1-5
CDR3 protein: ASSLGIYDGQPQH

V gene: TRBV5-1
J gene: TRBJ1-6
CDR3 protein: ASSTGQGHNSPLH

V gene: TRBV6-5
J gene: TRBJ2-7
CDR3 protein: ASSSPGLASYEQY

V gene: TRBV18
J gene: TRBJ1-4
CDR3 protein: ASSPPFAGDNEKLF

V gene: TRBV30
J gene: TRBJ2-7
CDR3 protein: AWSSGGASSYEQY

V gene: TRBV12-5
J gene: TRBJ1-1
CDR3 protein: ASGLGRQKNTEAF

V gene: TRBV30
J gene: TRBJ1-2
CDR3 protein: AWRTGHLNGYT

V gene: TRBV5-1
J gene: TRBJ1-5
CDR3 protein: ASSSEGQGQPQH

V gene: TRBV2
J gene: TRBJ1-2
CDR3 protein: ASSRDRDYGYT

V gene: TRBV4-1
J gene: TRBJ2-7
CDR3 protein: ASSQGGQGFSDYEQY

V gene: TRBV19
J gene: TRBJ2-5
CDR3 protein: ASSIVGTSGRDGKTQY

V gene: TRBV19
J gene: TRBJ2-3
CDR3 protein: ASSRGVAATDTQY

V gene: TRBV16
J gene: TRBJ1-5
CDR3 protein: ASSQSLTRVGGLNQPQH

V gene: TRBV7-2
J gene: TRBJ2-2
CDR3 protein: ASSLDTGELF

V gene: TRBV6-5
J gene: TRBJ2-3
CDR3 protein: ASSLNRGLGSDTQY

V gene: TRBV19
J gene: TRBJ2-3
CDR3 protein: ASSRGTSGTTDTQY

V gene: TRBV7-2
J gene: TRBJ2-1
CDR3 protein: ASSSPGTRGLAGNNEQF

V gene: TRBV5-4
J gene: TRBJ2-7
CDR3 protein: ASSLTSHDEQY

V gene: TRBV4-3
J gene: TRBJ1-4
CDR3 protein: ASSQPGPGDNEKLF

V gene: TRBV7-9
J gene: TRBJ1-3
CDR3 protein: ASSLVQHPGDTIY

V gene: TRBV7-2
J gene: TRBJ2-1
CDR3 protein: ASRRRQGGNEQF

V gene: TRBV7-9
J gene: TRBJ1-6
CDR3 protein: ASSRDRGQSPLH

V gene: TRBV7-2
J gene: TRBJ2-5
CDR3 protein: ASSLISETQY

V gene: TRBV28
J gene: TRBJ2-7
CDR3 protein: ASSLVQESYEQY

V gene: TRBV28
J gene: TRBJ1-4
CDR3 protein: ASIPTATNEKLF

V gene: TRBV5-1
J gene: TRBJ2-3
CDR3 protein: ASSPGGAGVRAQY

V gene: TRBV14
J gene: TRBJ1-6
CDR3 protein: ASSQTDSHNSPLH

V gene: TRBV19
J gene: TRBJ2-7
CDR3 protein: ASSAVGYEQY

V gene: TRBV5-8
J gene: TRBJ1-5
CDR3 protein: ASGVRGGRSNQPQH

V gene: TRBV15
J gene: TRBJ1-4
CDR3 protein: ATSRDRGRGEKLF